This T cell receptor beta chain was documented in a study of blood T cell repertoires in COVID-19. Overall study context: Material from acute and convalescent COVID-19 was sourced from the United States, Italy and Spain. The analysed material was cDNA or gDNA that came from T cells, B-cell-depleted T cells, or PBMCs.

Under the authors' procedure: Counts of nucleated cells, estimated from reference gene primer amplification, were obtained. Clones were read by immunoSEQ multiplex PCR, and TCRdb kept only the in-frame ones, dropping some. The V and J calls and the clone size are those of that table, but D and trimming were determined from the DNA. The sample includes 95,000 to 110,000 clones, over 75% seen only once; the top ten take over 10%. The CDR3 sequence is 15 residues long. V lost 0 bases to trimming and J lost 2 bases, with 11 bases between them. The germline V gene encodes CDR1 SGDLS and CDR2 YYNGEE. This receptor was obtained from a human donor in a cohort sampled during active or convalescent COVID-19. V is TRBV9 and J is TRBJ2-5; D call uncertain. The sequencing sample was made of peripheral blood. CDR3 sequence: CASSVVGSLQETQYF. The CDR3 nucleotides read TGTGCCAGCAGCGTAGTTGGCAGTTTGCAAGAGACCCAGTACTTC.